This passage covers 29 T cell receptor beta chains from one sample sequenced in a study of blood T cell repertoires in COVID-19. Clones were read by immunoSEQ multiplex PCR, and TCRdb kept only the in-frame ones, dropping some. Among 150,000 to 200,000 clones listed, roughly nine tenths were seen once. Material for sequencing was PBMCs or T cells enriched from blood (not recorded which). The receptors here all came from a woman in her twenties or thirties who had recovered from COVID-19.

In this sample, this clone turned up a few times. The gene calls are TRBV24-1 and TRBJ2-3; TRBD1 aligns across 7 bases. The V gene's germline CDR1 is KGHDR and CDR2 SFDVKD. The CDR3 loop spans 14 amino acids. J lost 3 bases, V lost 4 bases, and 3 bases had no gene match. The CDR3 region has the DNA TGTGCCACCAGTGAACGGGGACAGACAGATACGCAGTATTTT. This sequence encodes CATSERGQTDTQYF.

The chain has TRBV19 and TRBJ1-5, with 9 bases aligning to TRBD1. The germline CDR1 and CDR2 sequences are LNHDA and SQIVND (reference sequence). V trimming: 8 bases; J trimming: 4 bases; junction bases outside the gene matches: 12. The CDR3 sequence is 16 residues long. The CDR3 DNA reads as TGTGCCAGTTTTGTCGGGGGAGGGACAGGGAATCAGCCCCAGCATTTT. This sequence encodes CASFVGGGTGNQPQHF.

V gene TRBV9 combines with J gene TRBJ1-2; D is undetermined. This CDR3 has 15 residues. The V end lost 0 bases, the J end lost 6 bases, and 15 bases lay between the germline ends. From germline, CDR1 is SGDLS and CDR2 YYNGEE. The CDR3: CASSVAPSGLDGYTF. In DNA, the CDR3 is TGTGCCAGCAGCGTAGCCCCTTCGGGTCTCGATGGCTACACCTTC. The variable domain in full, with the rest retrieved from reference TRBV9 and TRBJ1-2, is DSGVTQTPKHLITATGQRVTLRCSPRSGDLSVYWYQQSLDQGLQFLIQYYNGEERAKGNILERFSAQQFPDLHSELNLSSLELGDSALYFCASSVAPSGLDGYTFGSGTRLTVV.

This chain connects TRBV5-6 to TRBJ1-5; TRBD1 matches 7 bases. Germline assignment: CDR1 SGHDT and CDR2 YYEEEE. The CDR3 has 16 amino acids. V trimming: 0 bases; J trimming: 4 bases; junction bases outside the gene matches: 7. CDR3 sequence reads: CASSLAGAGGNQPQHF. The CDR3 bases are TGTGCCAGCAGCTTGGCCGGGGCAGGGGGGAATCAGCCCCAGCATTTT. The full variable domain, in which reference TRBV5-6 and TRBJ1-5 provide the parts outside the CDR3, is DAGVTQSPTHLIKTRGQQVTLRCSPKSGHDTVSWYQQALGQGPQFIFQYYEEEERQRGNFPDRFSGHQFPNYSSELNVNALLLGDSALYLCASSLAGAGGNQPQHFGDGTRLSIL.

This chain uses TRBV9 with TRBJ1-1, with D perhaps matching TRBD1 (6 bases). The CDR3 runs to 16 residues. Trimming took 3 bases from V and 0 from J, leaving 15 bases between them. Germline V gene lookup returns CDR1 SGDLS and CDR2 YYNGEE. The CDR3 bases are TGTGCCAGCAGCGCAACGATACAGGGCATGAACACTGAAGCTTTCTTT. As protein: CASSATIQGMNTEAFF.

The DNA for the CDR3 is TGTGCCAGCAGTTCCCTAACTAATGAAAAACTGTTTTTT. It yields the protein CASSSLTNEKLFF. The chain has TRBV12-3 or TRBV12-4 and TRBJ1-4, with D unresolved. The CDR3 covers 13 residues. With 4 bases removed from V and 1 base from J, the gap between germline ends came to 4 bases.

The CDR3 coding sequence is TGCGCCAGCAGCTTGTGGAGAGGCGTGAACACTGAAGCTTTCTTT. It translates to CASSLWRGVNTEAFF. This chain joins TRBV5-1 and TRBJ1-1; D is unclear. V dropped 1 base and J dropped 0 bases, with 10 bases sitting between them. Germline V gene lookup returns CDR1 SGHRS and CDR2 YFSETQ. The CDR3 has 15 residues.

This clone was seen once. The chain uses TRBV28 and TRBJ1-5, with TRBD1 as a possible D gene (6 bases). Germline V gene sequence: CDR1 MDHEN, CDR2 SYDVKM. The CDR3 spans 18 residues. V was shortened by 6 bases and J by 0 bases, with 21 bases between the two germline ends. For the CDR3, the DNA is TGTGCCAGCAGACCCAACCCGTTTACAGGGCTTAGCAATCAGCCCCAGCATTTT. Residues: CASRPNPFTGLSNQPQHF.

The chain links TRBV27 to TRBJ1-3; D is unresolved. CDR1 and CDR2 (germline): MNHEY, SMNVEV (reference sequence). Trimming shortened V by 5 bases and J by 4 bases, and 12 bases separated the two germline ends. The CDR3 runs to 14 residues. The CDR3 DNA reads TGTGCCAGCAGTCGCGACTTCGGGGGAAACACCATATATTTT. Its translation is CASSRDFGGNTIYF.

This clone was detected only a few times. The rearrangement joins TRBV6-6 to TRBJ1-3, with D perhaps TRBD1 (6 bases). The CDR3 contains 15 residues. Germline lookup yields CDR1 MNHNY and CDR2 SVGAGI (reference sequence). Trimming removed 6 bases from V and 0 bases from J, with 12 bases in between. DNA of the CDR3: TGTGCCAGCAGCCCCAGCAGGGGCTCTGGAAACACCATATATTTT. Translating gives CASSPSRGSGNTIYF.

This chain uses TRBV24-1 with TRBJ2-5; D is possibly TRBD1 (5 bases). In germline, CDR1 is KGHDR, CDR2 SFDVKD. V was shortened by 4 bases and J by 7 bases, with 27 bases between the two germline ends. CDR3 length equals 18 residues. CDR3 bases: TGTGCCACCAGTGACCATCCAGGGAAACAAAACAGCTGGGGGACCCAGTACTTC. This translates into CATSDHPGKQNSWGTQYF.

The gene calls are TRBV27 and TRBJ2-1; weak D call: TRBD1 (5 bases). Per the germline V gene, CDR1 is MNHEY and CDR2 is SMNVEV (reference sequence). The CDR3 spans 15 residues. V lost 1 base and J 7 bases, leaving 14 bases between the germline ends. The CDR3 reads CASSLLGLDSNEQFF. The CDR3 coding sequence is TGTGCCAGCAGTTTATTGGGGCTAGACAGTAATGAGCAGTTCTTC.

This clone was recorded only once. The chain joins TRBV6-2 or TRBV6-3 to TRBJ1-1; D unresolved. Per germline, CDR1 MNHEY and CDR2 SVGEGT. CDR3 length: 12 residues. The ends were cut back, 5 bases at V and 1 base at J, with 5 bases in the middle. In DNA, the CDR3 is TGTGCCAGCAGTCCGGGGAACACTGAAGCTTTCTTT. Amino acids: CASSPGNTEAFF.

The chain couples TRBV6-5 to TRBJ1-2; 7 nucleotides match TRBD1. The CDR3 runs to 14 residues. Germline V CDR1 and CDR2: MNHEY, SVGAGI. V was clipped by 4 bases and J by 2 bases; unmatched bases: 4. CDR3 coding DNA: TGTGCCAGCAGTTCAGGGACAGCGAACTATGGCTACACCTTC. Amino acid sequence: CASSSGTANYGYTF.

The chain joins TRBV7-9 to TRBJ2-5; possibly TRBD2 for D (6 bases). This CDR3 spans 15 amino acids. Germline values: CDR1 SEHNR, CDR2 FQNEAQ (reference sequence). Trimming left V 4 bases short and J 0 bases short, with 12 bases between. Here the CDR3 DNA reads TGTGCCAGCAGCTGGGGACTCTCGTACCAAGAGACCCAGTACTTC. As protein: CASSWGLSYQETQYF.

This clone was counted a few times. This chain joins TRBV5-6 and TRBJ2-4, with TRBD1 as a possible D gene (6 bases). V was shortened by 4 bases and J by 6 bases, with 14 bases between the two germline ends. The length of the CDR3 is 14 residues. From germline, CDR1 is SGHDT and CDR2 YYEEEE. The CDR3 DNA reads TGTGCCAGCAGCACCACAGGGTTTGGAAACATTCAGTACTTC. It codes for CASSTTGFGNIQYF.

In its sample, this clone was seen once. The chain employs TRBV7-8 and TRBJ1-1; 8 bases line up with TRBD1. The CDR3 has 14 residues. Germline V gene sequence: CDR1 SGHVS, CDR2 FQNEAQ. Unmatched junction bases numbered 5, after V lost 4 bases and J lost 4 bases. Here the CDR3 DNA reads TGTGCCAGCAGCTCCTGGACAGGGAGCACTGAAGCTTTCTTT. Translating it yields CASSSWTGSTEAFF.

This clone was detected only a few times. The V gene is TRBV13, the J gene TRBJ2-1; a weak D match, TRBD2 (6 bases). Trimming stripped 5 bases from V and 4 bases from J, with 6 bases between. The CDR3 is 12 amino acids. Germline CDR1 is PRHDT and CDR2 is FYEKMQ (reference sequence). CDR3: CASSAGYNEQFF. CDR3 DNA sequence: TGTGCCAGCAGCGCGGGATACAATGAGCAGTTCTTC.

The chain is built from TRBV5-6 and TRBJ2-7, with 9 bases that match TRBD1. This CDR3 has 14 amino acids. The germline V gene has CDR1 SGHDT and CDR2 YYEEEE. J was trimmed by 3 bases and V by 0 bases; bases with no gene match: 1. CDR3 in DNA: TGTGCCAGCAGCTTGGCGGGACAGGGCTACGAGCAGTACTTC. Translated, it gives CASSLAGQGYEQYF.

The J gene is TRBJ2-7, the V gene TRBV3-1 (or the pseudogene TRBV3-2), with 8 bases fitting TRBD2. The CDR3 covers 15 residues. Germline V lookup: CDR1 LGHDT, CDR2 YNNKEL (reference sequence). After removal of 3 bases from V and 2 bases from J, the junction contained 6 bases not matched to a gene. Here the CDR3 DNA reads TGTGCCAGCAGCCAGAGTAGCGGGGTCGCCTACGAGCAGTACTTC. It translates to CASSQSSGVAYEQYF.

The rearrangement uses TRBV7-2 and TRBJ2-1; tentatively, D is TRBD1 (6 bases). CDR1 SGHTA and CDR2 FQGNSA come from the germline V gene. The CDR3 loop spans 16 amino acids. Trimming removed 6 bases at V and 5 bases at J, with 20 bases between. The CDR3 sequence is CASRSSGTRTHNEQFF. In DNA, the CDR3 is TGTGCCAGCAGATCTTCGGGGACAAGGACCCACAATGAGCAGTTCTTC. Filled out from reference TRBV7-2 and TRBJ2-1, the complete variable domain reads GAGVSQSPSNKVTEKGKDVELRCDPISGHTALYWYRQSLGQGLEFLIYFQGNSAPDKSGLPSDRFSAERTGGSVSTLTIQRTQQEDSAVYLCASRSSGTRTHNEQFFGPGTRLTVL.

This clone was counted between two and nine times. This chain connects TRBV10-3 to TRBJ1-2; D might be TRBD1 (5 bases). The CDR3 runs 15 residues. From germline, CDR1 is ENHRY and CDR2 SYGVKD. V gave up 0 bases and J gave up 4 bases, with 12 bases separating them. The CDR3 DNA reads TGTGCCATCAGTGAGTCGACGGGGGACCGCTATGGCTACACCTTC. Its protein product is CAISESTGDRYGYTF.

The chain uses TRBV4-1 and TRBJ2-2; 13 bases are a match to TRBD2. Germline CDR1 is MGHRA and CDR2 is YSYEKL. V lost 1 base and J lost 7; bases outside the gene matches: 6. This CDR3 has 17 residues. The CDR3 region is CASSQATSGGALGELFF. The CDR3 region has the DNA TGCGCCAGCAGCCAAGCTACTAGCGGGGGGGCTCTCGGGGAGCTGTTTTTT.

This chain joins TRBV29-1 and TRBJ1-3, with D unclear. This CDR3 spans 15 amino acids. From germline, CDR1 is SQVTM and CDR2 ANQGSEA. With 0 bases removed from V and 0 bases from J, the gap between germline ends came to 9 bases. The CDR3 nucleotides read TGCAGCGTTGAAGACTCTGCGGCCTCTGGAAACACCATATATTTT. Translated: CSVEDSAASGNTIYF. The variable domain in full, with the rest retrieved from reference TRBV29-1 and TRBJ1-3, is SAVISQKPSRDICQRGTSLTIQCQVDSQVTMMFWYRQQPGQSLTLIATANQGSEATYESGFVIDKFPISRPNLTFSTLTVSNMSPEDSSIYLCSVEDSAASGNTIYFGEGSWLTVV.

The chain recombines TRBV19 with TRBJ1-1, with D tentatively TRBD1 (5 bases). Looked up from germline, CDR1 is LNHDA and CDR2 is SQIVND (reference sequence). There are 14 residues in the CDR3. Trimming pared 5 bases from V and 4 bases from J, leaving 14 bases between. This CDR3 is CASSHQGASTEAFF. For the CDR3, the DNA is TGTGCCAGTAGTCACCAGGGTGCGAGCACTGAAGCTTTCTTT.

This rearrangement joins TRBV6-5 to TRBJ2-1; D possibly corresponds to TRBD2 (6 bases). Germline V CDR1 and CDR2: MNHEY, SVGAGI. CDR3 length equals 14 residues. V lost 8 bases, J lost 10 bases, and 21 bases lay in between. This CDR3 is CASFRLGFAREQFF. CDR3 in DNA: TGTGCCAGCTTCCGACTAGGGTTCGCGAGGGAGCAGTTCTTC.

The chain carries TRBV6-1 and TRBJ2-1; D is unresolved. V was clipped by 3 bases and J by 11 bases, with 14 bases between them. CDR3 length: 13 residues. Per the germline V gene, CDR1 is MNHNS and CDR2 is SASEGT. Here the CDR3 reads CASSDGGQAKQFF. The DNA of the CDR3 is TGTGCCAGCAGTGACGGTGGGCAGGCCAAGCAGTTCTTC.

The table lists this clone with a count of one. The chain combines TRBV10-3 with TRBJ1-2; tentatively, D is TRBD1 (6 bases). Germline lookup yields CDR1 ENHRY and CDR2 SYGVKD. Trimming cost V 1 base and J 4 bases, with 10 bases left between them. There are 14 residues in the CDR3. The CDR3 loop reads CAISEWRGGYGYTF. The CDR3 nucleotides read TGTGCCATCAGTGAGTGGAGGGGGGGCTATGGCTACACCTTC.

The chain is built from TRBV27 and TRBJ1-5; D call uncertain. The germline V gene encodes CDR1 MNHEY and CDR2 SMNVEV (reference sequence). V gave up 5 bases and J gave up 4 bases, with 9 bases separating them. The CDR3 is 13 amino acids. The CDR3 spells CASSASGNQPQHF. CDR3 DNA: TGTGCCAGCAGTGCTAGCGGAAATCAGCCCCAGCATTTT.